Listed below are T cell receptor beta chains from one sample, sequenced in a study of blood T cell repertoires in COVID-19. Sequencing used immunoSEQ multiplex PCR; TCRdb keeps in-frame clones, though not all of them. The sample carries about 110,000 clones, 71% recorded once. Sequencing input: peripheral blood. These receptors were obtained from a woman in her thirties or forties with acute or convalescent COVID-19. Both conserved end residues are part of each CDR3. The order of the fields is J gene, clone size, D gene, V gene, CDR3 length, CDR3 DNA, CDR3 protein. A D gene is named only where the DNA matches it firmly. Only some rows state a clone size, as once, few, many or a class for expanded clones.

>TRBJ2-1|once|-|TRBV12-5|16
TGTGCTAGTGCTATAGCTCTAGTCAACTCCTACAATGAGCAGTTCTTC
CASAIALVNSYNEQFF
>TRBJ2-7|-|TRBD1|TRBV15|15
TGTGCCACCAGCCCAAGACAGGGTAGCTCCTACGAGCAGTACTTC
CATSPRQGSSYEQYF
>TRBJ2-7|-|-|TRBV6-2/TRBV6-3|13
TGTGCCAGCAGCCGGACAGCCGCCTACGAGCAGTACTTC
CASSRTAAYEQYF
>TRBJ1-5|few|-|TRBV10-1|14
TGCGCCAGCAGTGGGAGGACTTCATCCCAGCCCCAGCATTTT
CASSGRTSSQPQHF
>TRBJ1-1|few|-|TRBV12-3/TRBV12-4|11
TGTGCCAGCAGTTTAGGCGGAGAAGCTTTCTTT
CASSLGGEAFF
>TRBJ2-2|-|-|TRBV7-9|15
TGTGCCAGCAGCTTAGGGCAAATAAACACCGGGGAGCTGTTTTTT
CASSLGQINTGELFF
>TRBJ1-6|-|TRBD1|TRBV10-3|13
TGTGCCTCCAGACAGGGGGCGGGTTCACCCCTCCACTTT
CASRQGAGSPLHF
>TRBJ2-3|-|TRBD2|TRBV9|17
TGTGCCAGCAGCGTAGGGCTAGCGGGGAAACCCACAGATACGCAGTATTTT
CASSVGLAGKPTDTQYF
>TRBJ1-1|-|-|TRBV30|13
TGTGCCTGGACGGGGATTACGAACACTGAAGCTTTCTTT
CAWTGITNTEAFF
>TRBJ1-1|-|-|TRBV7-9|14
TGTGCCAGCAGCTTAGGGACAGCGAACACTGAAGCTTTCTTT
CASSLGTANTEAFF
>TRBJ2-7|-|TRBD1|TRBV28|14
TGTGCCAGCAGCCGTAACAGGGGCCCCTACGAGCAGTACTTC
CASSRNRGPYEQYF
>TRBJ2-1|-|-|TRBV10-3|18
TGTGCCATCAGTGAGTCCGCCGGAGAAGCGAGCTCCTACAATGAGCAGTTCTTC
CAISESAGEASSYNEQFF
>TRBJ1-4|-|-|TRBV4-3|15
TGCGCCAGCAGCCGCAGACAGCTAACTAATGAAAAACTGTTTTTT
CASSRRQLTNEKLFF
>TRBJ2-1|-|TRBD1|TRBV28|12
TGTGCCAGCAGCTTCAGGGGGAATGAGCAGTTCTTC
CASSFRGNEQFF
>TRBJ2-7|-|TRBD2|TRBV10-3|16
TGTGCCATCAGTCCCCGGTCCAGCGGGGGGGCCTACGAGCAGTACTTC
CAISPRSSGGAYEQYF
>TRBJ1-6|-|-|TRBV28|12
TGTGCCAGCAGTTTTGGGGGCGTCCACCTAAACTTT
CASSFGGVHLNF
>TRBJ2-3|-|-|TRBV19|15
TGTGCCAGTAAGCCCTCTCGGGCGGGCGCAGATACGCAGTATTTT
CASKPSRAGADTQYF
>TRBJ1-1|-|TRBD1|TRBV5-1|15
TGCGCCAGCAGCGGGGGGACAGGGGATATTACTGAAGCTTTCTTT
CASSGGTGDITEAFF
>TRBJ2-3|once|TRBD2|TRBV4-2|14
TGTGCCAGCAGCCAACCGGGCGGGGGAGATACGCAGTATTTT
CASSQPGGGDTQYF
>TRBJ1-1|-|-|TRBV18|14
TGTGCCAGCTCACCAAACAGGGAAGGGACTGAAGCTTTCTTT
CASSPNREGTEAFF
>TRBJ1-3|-|-|TRBV3-1/TRBV3-2|14
TGTGCCAGCAGAGCTTTATCGTCTGGAAACACCATATATTTT
CASRALSSGNTIYF
>TRBJ2-2|-|TRBD2|TRBV3-1/TRBV3-2|15
TGTGCCAGCAGCCACCTAGCGGAGAACACCGGGGAGCTGTTTTTT
CASSHLAENTGELFF